Below, 8 T cell receptor beta chains from the same sample are listed, as sequenced in a study of T cell responses to AZD1222 COVID-19 vaccine. Clones were sequenced by immunoSEQ multiplex PCR, and TCRdb holds only the in-frame ones, with some missing. The table shows over 100,000 clones, with 85% to 90% occurring only once. The input for sequencing was peripheral blood, taken on day 0 of AZD1222 vaccination. These receptors were collected from an adult in good health.

The chain uses TRBV6-5 and TRBJ2-3; D uncertain. Germline loops: CDR1 MNHEY, CDR2 SVGAGI. This CDR3 is built from 12 residues. V lost 9 bases to trimming and J lost 7 bases, with 14 bases between them. The DNA of the CDR3 is TGTGCCAGTACACCCCCGGCGAATACGCAGTATTTT. This translates into CASTPPANTQYF.

The genes are TRBV5-1 and TRBJ1-4, with TRBD1 matching 11 bases. The CDR3 contains 17 residues. Germline-derived CDR1 and CDR2 are SGHRS and YFSETQ. J gave up 0 bases and V 4 bases, and 5 bases lay outside the gene matches. Written as DNA, the CDR3 is TGCGCCAGCAGCACCGGGACAGGGGGAACAACTAATGAAAAACTGTTTTTT. Protein: CASSTGTGGTTNEKLFF.

The rearrangement links TRBV19 to TRBJ1-2, with D hard to call. V was cut by 7 bases and J by 3 bases, with 15 bases left in between. CDR1 and CDR2 from the germline V gene are LNHDA and SQIVND (reference sequence). This CDR3 comprises 14 residues. This chain's CDR3 is CASTEGWTDYGYTF. In nucleotides, the CDR3 is TGTGCCAGTACCGAGGGATGGACCGACTATGGCTACACCTTC.

The genes are TRBV6-4 and TRBJ2-3; D uncertain. V lost 3 bases, J lost 0 bases, and 7 bases lay in between. The CDR3 covers 14 residues. The germline V gene encodes CDR1 MRHNA and CDR2 SNTAGT. The CDR3 bases are TGTGCCAGCAGTGAGGCGACTAGCACAGATACGCAGTATTTT. As protein: CASSEATSTDTQYF.

The J gene is TRBJ2-6, the V gene TRBV2; D uncertain. V lost 5 bases, J lost 4 bases, and 6 bases lay in between. Germline V lookup: CDR1 SNHLY, CDR2 FYNNEI. CDR3 length: 13 residues. The CDR3 nucleotides are TGTGCCAGCAGTTTCTCCGGGGCCAACGTCCTGACTTTC. Translated, it gives CASSFSGANVLTF.

The V and J genes are TRBV9 and TRBJ1-1; tentative D call: TRBD1 (5 bases). The CDR3 sequence is 18 residues long. The V end lost 4 bases, the J end lost 0 bases, and 22 bases lay between the germline ends. CDR1 and CDR2 from the germline V gene are SGDLS and YYNGEE. The CDR3 loop is CASSPHLLTETMNTEAFF. The DNA for the CDR3 is TGTGCCAGCAGCCCGCACCTCTTGACAGAGACCATGAACACTGAAGCTTTCTTT.

This sequence joins TRBV29-1 and TRBJ2-1; no firm D call. The CDR3 loop spans 10 amino acids. Germline V CDR1 and CDR2: SQVTM, ANQGSEA. V lost 6 bases, J lost 5 bases, and 5 bases lay in between. Written as DNA, the CDR3 is TGCAGCGTGGCAAACAATGAGCAGTTCTTC. Its translation: CSVANNEQFF.

This sequence joins TRBV5-6 and TRBJ1-6; unclear D gene. With 1 base removed from V and 0 bases from J, the gap between germline ends came to 8 bases. Germline V gene sequence: CDR1 SGHDT, CDR2 YYEEEE. This CDR3 is 16 amino acids long. The CDR3 bases are TGTGCCAGCAGCTTGTACAGAAGCTCCTATAATTCACCCCTCCACTTT. Translating it yields CASSLYRSSYNSPLHF. The full variable domain, with the rest looked up from reference TRBV5-6 and TRBJ1-6, is DAGVTQSPTHLIKTRGQQVTLRCSPKSGHDTVSWYQQALGQGPQFIFQYYEEEERQRGNFPDRFSGHQFPNYSSELNVNALLLGDSALYLCASSLYRSSYNSPLHFGNGTRLTVT.